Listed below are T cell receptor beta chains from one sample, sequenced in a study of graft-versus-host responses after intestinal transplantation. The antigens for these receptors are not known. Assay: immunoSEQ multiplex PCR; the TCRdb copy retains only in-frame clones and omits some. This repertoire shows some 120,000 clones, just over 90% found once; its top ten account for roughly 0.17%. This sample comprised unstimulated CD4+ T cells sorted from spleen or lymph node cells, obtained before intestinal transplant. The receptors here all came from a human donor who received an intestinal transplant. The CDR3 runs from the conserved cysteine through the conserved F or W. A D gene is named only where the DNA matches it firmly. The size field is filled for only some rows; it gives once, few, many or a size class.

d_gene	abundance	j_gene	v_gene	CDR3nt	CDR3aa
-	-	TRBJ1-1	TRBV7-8	TGTGCCAGCAGCTTGAGTTCTGGGCACAACACTGAAGCTTTCTTT	CASSLSSGHNTEAFF
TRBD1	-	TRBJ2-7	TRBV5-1	TGCGCCAGCAGCGTGACAGGGGGCTCCTACGAGCAGTACTTC	CASSVTGGSYEQYF
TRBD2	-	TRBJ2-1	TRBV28	TGTGCCATTGGACTAGCGGGAGGTGGGGGCAATGAGCAGTTCTTC	CAIGLAGGGGNEQFF
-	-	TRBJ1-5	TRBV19	TGTGCCAGTAGTACCCGGGGGTGGGGTCAGCCCCAGCATTTT	CASSTRGWGQPQHF
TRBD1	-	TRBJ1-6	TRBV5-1	TGCGCCAGCAGAGGGACAGAATATTCACCCCTCCACTTT	CASRGTEYSPLHF
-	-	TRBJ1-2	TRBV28	TGTGCCAGCATGGGGGGGAATGGCTACACCTTC	CASMGGNGYTF
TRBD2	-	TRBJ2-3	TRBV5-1	TGCGCCAGCAGCGACGCTAGCGGCCCCACAGATACGCAGTATTTT	CASSDASGPTDTQYF
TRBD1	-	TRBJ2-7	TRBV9	TGTGCCAGCAGCCGAGGGGGGACAGGGGGCAACGAGCAGTACTTC	CASSRGGTGGNEQYF
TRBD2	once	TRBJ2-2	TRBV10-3	TGTGCCATCAGTGATATTAGGCGGGGGGGCCCCGGGGAGCTGTTTTTT	CAISDIRRGGPGELFF
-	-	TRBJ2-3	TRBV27	TGTGCCAGCAGTTTATTCCCCAGCGGTTCCACAGATACGCAGTATTTT	CASSLFPSGSTDTQYF
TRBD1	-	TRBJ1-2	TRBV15	TGTGCCACCAGCAGACAGGGACAGGGGTATGGCTACACCTTC	CATSRQGQGYGYTF
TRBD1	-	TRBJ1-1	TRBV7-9	TGTGCCAGCAGCTTTTCACAGGGGGGAGCTTTCTTT	CASSFSQGGAFF
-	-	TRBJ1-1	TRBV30	TGTGCCTGGAGTGCTATCCGGAACACTGAAGCTTTCTTT	CAWSAIRNTEAFF
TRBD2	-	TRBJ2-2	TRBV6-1	TGTGCCAGCAGTCAAGGACTAGCGGGGATCTGGGAGCTGTTTTTT	CASSQGLAGIWELFF
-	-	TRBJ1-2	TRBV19	TGTGCCAGTAGTATAATAGCACGGGACTATGGCTACACCTTC	CASSIIARDYGYTF
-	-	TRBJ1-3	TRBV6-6	TGTGCCAGCAGTTACTCCGGGGGAAACACCATATATTTT	CASSYSGGNTIYF
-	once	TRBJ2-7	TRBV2	TGTGCCAGCAGTGACCGGACTAGCAGGGGGGGCGAGCAGTACTTC	CASSDRTSRGGEQYF
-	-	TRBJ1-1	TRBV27	TGTGCCAGCAGTCCAGACAGGCCGAACACTGAAGCTTTCTTT	CASSPDRPNTEAFF
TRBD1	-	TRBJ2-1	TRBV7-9	TGTGCCAGCAGCCGAGGGGACAGCCACAATGAGCAGTTCTTC	CASSRGDSHNEQFF
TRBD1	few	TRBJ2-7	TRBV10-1	TGCGCCAGCAGTGGGGGGACAGGGACCTACGAGCAGTACTTC	CASSGGTGTYEQYF
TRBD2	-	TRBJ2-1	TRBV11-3	TGTGCCAGCAGCTACTCAACTAGCGGGGGGTACAATGAGCAGTTCTTC	CASSYSTSGGYNEQFF
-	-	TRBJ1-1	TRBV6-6	TGTGCCAGCAGTTACAACAGCCAGAACACTGAAGCTTTCTTT	CASSYNSQNTEAFF
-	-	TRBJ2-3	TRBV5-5	TGTGCCAGCAGCGTGGGACATACGGATACGCAGTATTTT	CASSVGHTDTQYF
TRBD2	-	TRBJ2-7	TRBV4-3	TGCGCCAGCAGCCAAGCAGCGGGGGGGTACGAGCAGTACTTC	CASSQAAGGYEQYF
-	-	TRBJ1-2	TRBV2	TGTGCCAGCAGTGACAAGGGGGAGTATGGCTACACCTTC	CASSDKGEYGYTF
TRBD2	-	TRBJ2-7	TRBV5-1	TGCGCCAGCAGCTTTCCGGGACAGGGAGGACTAGCGGGTTTCTACGAGCAGTACTTC	CASSFPGQGGLAGFYEQYF
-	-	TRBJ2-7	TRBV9	TGTGCCAGCAGCCGCTCCGGAACAGGGTCTTACGAGCAGTACTTC	CASSRSGTGSYEQYF
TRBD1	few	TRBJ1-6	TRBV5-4	TGTGCCAGCAGCCAGGACAGGGTGAATTCACCCCTCCACTTT	CASSQDRVNSPLHF
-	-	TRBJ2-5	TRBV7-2	TGTGCCAGCAGCTTCACAGGGATCGGAGAGACCCAGTACTTC	CASSFTGIGETQYF
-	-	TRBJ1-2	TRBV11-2	TGTGCCAGCAGCTTAGATAGGGGCGGCTATGGCTACACCTTC	CASSLDRGGYGYTF
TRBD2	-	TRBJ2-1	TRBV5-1	TGCGCCAGCAGCTTGGTTTCTAGCGGGTTTAATGAGCAGTTCTTC	CASSLVSSGFNEQFF
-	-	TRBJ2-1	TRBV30	TGTGCCTGGAGAGGGAGCTCCTACAATGAGCAGTTCTTC	CAWRGSSYNEQFF
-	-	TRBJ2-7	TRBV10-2	TGCGCCAGCAGTGAGGGGGGGGGCCAGGGGCCCTACGAGCAGTACTTC	CASSEGGGQGPYEQYF
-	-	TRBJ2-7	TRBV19	TGTGCCAGTAGTATAGCTAGGGGAATCTCCTACGAGCAGTACTTC	CASSIARGISYEQYF
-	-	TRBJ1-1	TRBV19	TGTGCCAGTAGTAGCTACAGGGCCGGGGCTGAAGCTTTCTTT	CASSSYRAGAEAFF
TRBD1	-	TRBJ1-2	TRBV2	TGTGCCAGCAGTTGGGACAGGGGGAACTATGGCTACACCTTC	CASSWDRGNYGYTF
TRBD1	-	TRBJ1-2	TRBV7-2	TGTGCCAGCAGCTCAACATTGGCCGGGACAGATGGCTACACCTTC	CASSSTLAGTDGYTF
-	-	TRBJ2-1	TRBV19	TGTGCCAGTAGTAATGCGGTCAGCTCCTACAATGAGCAGTTCTTC	CASSNAVSSYNEQFF
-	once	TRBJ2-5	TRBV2	TGTGCCAGCAGTGAAGAGACTCAAGAGACCCAGTACTTC	CASSEETQETQYF
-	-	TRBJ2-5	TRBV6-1	TGTGCCAGCAGTGAAGCAGGGGTAGGGGAGACCCAGTACTTC	CASSEAGVGETQYF
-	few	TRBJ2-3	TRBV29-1	TGCAGCGCTCTAATCACAGATACGCAGTATTTT	CSALITDTQYF
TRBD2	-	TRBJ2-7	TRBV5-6	TGTGCCAGCAGCTACGGGAGGGCCATCGACGAGCAGTACTTC	CASSYGRAIDEQYF
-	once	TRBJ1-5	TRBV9	TGTGCCAGCAGCGTGTCCGGAGATAGCAATCAGCCCCAGCATTTT	CASSVSGDSNQPQHF
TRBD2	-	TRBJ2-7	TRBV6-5	TGTGCCAGCAGCCGCTCGACGGGAGGGCTCTACGAGCAGTACTTC	CASSRSTGGLYEQYF
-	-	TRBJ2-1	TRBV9	TGTGCCAGCAGCGGGGGACTCCTGACCTACAATGAGCAGTTCTTC	CASSGGLLTYNEQFF
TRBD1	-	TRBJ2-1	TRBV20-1	TGCAGTGCCGGACAGGTCCATGAGCAGTTCTTC	CSAGQVHEQFF
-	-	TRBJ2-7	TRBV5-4	TGTGTCAGCAGCTTGGTGGGGGGGCAGACCTACGAGCAGTACTTC	CVSSLVGGQTYEQYF
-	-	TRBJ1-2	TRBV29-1	TGCAGCGTTGAAGGTGTGGGCCGAGCTAACTATGGCTACACCTTC	CSVEGVGRANYGYTF
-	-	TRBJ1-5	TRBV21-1	TGTGCCAGCAGCAAAACAGGGGGTCAGCCCCAGCATTTT	CASSKTGGQPQHF
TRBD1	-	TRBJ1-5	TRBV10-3	TGTGCCATCAGGTCGACAGGGGATCAGCCCCAGCATTTT	CAIRSTGDQPQHF
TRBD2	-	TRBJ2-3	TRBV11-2	TGTGCCAGCAGGCATCTAGCGGGGGCCCAAACAGATACGCAGTATTTT	CASRHLAGAQTDTQYF
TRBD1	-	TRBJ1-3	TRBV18	TGTGCCAGCTCAGAGGGACAGGGAAACACCATATATTTT	CASSEGQGNTIYF
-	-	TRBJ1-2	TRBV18	TGTGCCAGCTCACTTCCAGAGCTAGCTAACTATGGCTACACCTTC	CASSLPELANYGYTF
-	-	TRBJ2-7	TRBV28	TGTGCCAGCAGCCTCAGACGCGGCTATACCTACGAGCAGTACTTC	CASSLRRGYTYEQYF